This T cell receptor (beta chain) was recovered during a study of graft-versus-host responses after intestinal transplantation. Study-wide background: Each recipient received anti-thymocyte globulin induction, then tacrolimus and steroids for 2 to 3 years.

The CDR3 has 13 amino acids. In germline, CDR1 is SGHRS, CDR2 YFSETQ. The ends lost 10 bases at V and 1 base at J; junction bases unmatched: 5. Measured with immunoSEQ multiplex PCR; TCRdb has only the in-frame clones, and not every one. Altogether 20,000 to 30,000 clones are present, less than 90% being singletons, with the ten largest covering roughly 1.1%. Sequencing used PBMCs, obtained 28 days after intestinal transplant. J is TRBJ2-3 and V is TRBV5-1; 8 bases agree with TRBD1. This clonotype was obtained from a human patient who received an intestinal transplant, so some T cells may come from the graft donor. The CDR3: CAVGQGGTDTQYF. The CDR3 DNA reads TGCGCCGTCGGACAGGGAGGCACAGATACGCAGTATTTT. The full variable domain, rest sourced from reference TRBV5-1 and TRBJ2-3, is KAGVTQTPRYLIKTRGQQVTLSCSPISGHRSVSWYQQTPGQGLQFLFEYFSETQRNKGNFPGRFSGRQFSNSRSEMNVSTLELGDSALYLCAVGQGGTDTQYFGPGTRLTVL.